A single sample gave rise to the 27 T cell receptor beta chains below, sequenced in a study of T cells expressing NK-cell markers. TCRdb derives one entry per CDR3 protein from the 5' RACE reads, leaving out DNA. The table gives some 500,000 distinct CDR3 sequences; the top ten clones make up 1.4% of it. Sequencing was carried out using blood T cells: a sorted CD56 or NKG2C T cell subset, CD4+ or CD8+ T cells, or bulk PBMC T cells (not recorded which). The receptors come from a woman aged 45-65 years in good health.

This chain joins TRBV29-1 and TRBJ1-4. CDR3 length equals 12 residues. Germline CDR1 SQVTM, CDR2 ANQGSEA. CDR3 protein: CSVRATNEKLFF. Based on the CDR3 plus reference TRBV29-1 and TRBJ1-4, the full variable domain is SAVISQKPSRDICQRGTSLTIQCQVDSQVTMMFWYRQQPGQSLTLIATANQGSEATYESGFVIDKFPISRPNLTFSTLTVSNMSPEDSSIYLCSVRATNEKLFFGSGTQLSVL.

The rearrangement joins TRBV21-1 to TRBJ2-1; without DNA, the TCRdb call of TRBD1 cannot be checked. TRBV21-1 is labeled a pseudogene. The CDR3 has 15 amino acids. CDR3 protein: CASSKGDRAYNEQFF.

This chain joins TRBV18 and TRBJ2-7; TCRdb gives TRBD1 as the D gene, but with no DNA this cannot be confirmed. The V gene's germline CDR1 is KGHSH and CDR2 LQKENI. CDR3 length: 14 residues. CDR3 amino acids: CASSPTGRGYEQYF.

This chain uses TRBV15 with TRBJ2-5; TCRdb's assignment of TRBD2 cannot be checked, as there is no DNA. CDR1 is LNHNV, CDR2 YYDKDF, per germline (reference sequence). The CDR3 consists of 14 residues. The CDR3 sequence is CAAGGDQHQETQYF.

The chain employs TRBV11-2 and TRBJ2-1; TCRdb reports TRBD2, a call that lacks DNA to check it against. Germline-derived CDR1 and CDR2 are SGHAT and FQNNGV. The CDR3 sequence is 13 residues long. The CDR3 here is CASSGLASYEQFF.

The V call is TRBV6-1, the J call TRBJ2-2. From germline, CDR1 is MNHNS and CDR2 SASEGT. This CDR3 spans 13 amino acids. CDR3 amino acids: CATYLLNTGELFF.

The chain carries TRBV2 and TRBJ2-5. The CDR3 is made up of 15 amino acids. From germline, CDR1 is SNHLY and CDR2 FYNNEI. The CDR3: CASTGFGVYQETQYF.

The V call is TRBV11-2, the J call TRBJ2-6. Looked up from germline, CDR1 is SGHAT and CDR2 is FQNNGV. The CDR3 covers 13 residues. The CDR3 spells CASTLSGANVLTF.

V gene TRBV6-1 combines with J gene TRBJ2-7; the TCRdb call, TRBD1, lacks DNA for checking. CDR3 length equals 13 residues. Germline CDR1 reads MNHNS; CDR2 reads SASEGT. The CDR3 spells CATRPPADYEQYF.

V gene TRBV2 combines with J gene TRBJ2-1; TCRdb reports TRBD1, a call that lacks DNA to check it against. CDR1 and CDR2 from the germline V gene are SNHLY and FYNNEI. The CDR3 runs 14 residues. The CDR3 protein is CASRVTGGAEEQFF.

This rearrangement joins TRBV5-1 to TRBJ2-3; TCRdb picks TRBD2, but there is no DNA to check that call. Per the germline V gene, CDR1 is SGHRS and CDR2 is YFSETQ. The CDR3 has 16 amino acids. CDR3 sequence: CASAVAASRVTDTQYF.

The chain is built from TRBV5-5 and TRBJ2-1; the TCRdb D gene call, TRBD1, has no DNA to confirm it. Germline CDR1 reads SGHKS; CDR2 reads YYEKEE (reference sequence). CDR3 length: 18 residues. The CDR3 here is CASSLVGQANFHGNEQFF.

The genes are TRBV5-1 and TRBJ2-1; as DNA is missing, the TRBD2 call by TCRdb cannot be tested. This CDR3 comprises 16 residues. The germline gives CDR1 SGHRS, CDR2 YFSETQ. CDR3 residues: CASKVIAGGQGNEQFF.

The chain links TRBV5-1 to TRBJ2-5; TCRdb's D call of TRBD2 is untestable without DNA. CDR1 SGHRS and CDR2 YFSETQ come from the germline V gene. This CDR3 has 15 amino acids. CDR3 sequence: CASSYTSGRFETQYF.

The rearrangement joins TRBV3-1 to TRBJ1-2; TCRdb's D gene call, TRBD1, goes unchecked for lack of DNA. The CDR3 consists of 15 residues. Germline values: CDR1 LGHDT, CDR2 YNNKEL (reference sequence). CDR3 region: CASSRTTGVADGYTF. The entire variable domain, with the rest obtained from reference TRBV3-1 and TRBJ1-2, is as follows: DTAVSQTPKYLVTQMGNDKSIKCEQNLGHDTMYWYKQDSKKFLKIMFSYNNKELIINETVPNRFSPKSPDKAHLNLHINSLELGDSAVYFCASSRTTGVADGYTFGSGTRLTVV.

V usage is TRBV11-2 and J usage is TRBJ2-1; with no DNA, the TCRdb D assignment of TRBD2 cannot be verified. The CDR3 loop spans 14 amino acids. CDR1 SGHAT and CDR2 FQNNGV come from the germline V gene. CDR3 region: CASSFLAGSNEQFF.

J is TRBJ1-2 and V is TRBV2; TCRdb's D call of TRBD1 is untestable without DNA. The CDR3 extends over 15 amino acids. Germline V gives CDR1 SNHLY, CDR2 FYNNEI. This CDR3 reads CASSDYGGYRDGYTF.

The V gene is TRBV29-1, the J gene TRBJ1-4; TCRdb's D call, TRBD1, is unchecked because there is no DNA. This CDR3 has 12 residues. Germline lookup yields CDR1 SQVTM and CDR2 ANQGSEA. CDR3 amino acids: CSATGGEGKLFF.

The rearrangement uses TRBV7-8 and TRBJ2-7; TCRdb's D call, TRBD2, is unchecked because there is no DNA. CDR1 is SGHVS and CDR2 is FQNEAQ in the germline V gene. The CDR3 extends over 18 amino acids. The CDR3 loop reads CASSQEGLAGVGSYEQYF.

The rearrangement joins TRBV11-2 to TRBJ2-3; checking the TCRdb D call of TRBD2 is not possible without DNA. Looked up from germline, CDR1 is SGHAT and CDR2 is FQNNGV. The CDR3 length is 16 residues. This CDR3 is CASSSGGGRSTDTQYF.

The chain joins TRBV5-6 to TRBJ1-5; the TCRdb D gene call, TRBD1, has no DNA to confirm it. The CDR3 covers 15 residues. Germline CDR1 reads SGHDT; CDR2 reads YYEEEE. The CDR3 is CASSFGTELDQPQHF.

The rearrangement links TRBV20-1 to TRBJ2-1; no DNA is available, so the TRBD1 call from TCRdb remains unchecked. The CDR3 consists of 15 residues. Germline V gene sequence: CDR1 DFQATT, CDR2 SNEGSKA (reference sequence). The CDR3 sequence: CSASNAGRPYNEQFF.

The rearrangement joins TRBV2 to TRBJ2-3; as DNA is missing, the TRBD1 call by TCRdb cannot be tested. Germline values: CDR1 SNHLY, CDR2 FYNNEI. The CDR3 sequence is 15 residues long. The chain's CDR3 is CASSEGQGFVDTQYF.

This sequence joins TRBV20-1 and TRBJ2-7; lacking DNA, the TRBD1 call made by TCRdb goes unchecked. The germline gives CDR1 DFQATT, CDR2 SNEGSKA (reference sequence). The length of the CDR3 is 15 residues. The CDR3 sequence: CSARPGFSGTYEQYF.

V and J are TRBV5-5 and TRBJ2-7. Germline V gene data show CDR1 as SGHKS and CDR2 as YYEKEE (reference sequence). The CDR3 is 11 amino acids. The CDR3 here is CASGDLGEQYF.

The J gene is TRBJ2-1, the V gene TRBV7-2; TCRdb's D gene call, TRBD2, goes unchecked for lack of DNA. Germline V lookup: CDR1 SGHTA, CDR2 FQGNSA. The CDR3 is 15 amino acids. The CDR3 loop reads CASSFSGRMRNEQFF.

The chain has TRBV6-1 and TRBJ1-3; there is no DNA to check the TCRdb D call of TRBD1. There are 14 residues in the CDR3. Germline V gene sequence: CDR1 MNHNS, CDR2 SASEGT. The CDR3 spells CASSEQGPGNTIYF.